The clone carrying this T cell receptor (beta chain) is categorized as medium-sized. The antigen is unknown. Time point specified: sample taken at primary tumor resection. Samples were obtained from about 72 donors, all untreated early-stage non-small cell lung cancer patients. Frozen PBMC, nontumor lung or tumor provided whole RNA, which was sequenced unsorted. These data are taken from a study of spatial heterogeneity in lung cancer. Regarding the study as a whole: One measure, the expanded intratumoral alpha and beta TCR count, tracked tumor mutation counts.

TCRdb used MiXCR to reprocess the 5' RACE reads, holding one entry per CDR3 protein. The table lists approximately 7,000 distinct CDR3 sequences, more than 10% of them singletons. This TCR came from a male donor with early-stage non-small cell lung cancer. The sequencing used lung tumor tissue, collected at surgery.

CDR3 nucleotides: TGTGCCAGCAGCACCAGGAGCTCCTATAATTCACCCCTCCACTTT. It translates to CASSTRSSYNSPLHF. V is TRBV5-6 and J is TRBJ1-6; D not certain. With 4 bases removed from V and 0 bases from J, the gap between germline ends came to 8 bases. The CDR3 extends over 15 amino acids. Germline V CDR1 and CDR2: SGHDT, YYEEEE.